These 22 T cell receptor beta chains were sequenced from one sample in a study of T cell repertoires in cytomegalovirus infection. TCRdb reanalysed the reads using MiXCR and keeps one entry per CDR3 protein. The repertoire holds around 710,000 distinct CDR3 sequences, with almost 30% as singletons. What these receptors recognize is not known. The specimen comprised cultured CD8+ T cells from PBMCs, sampled from culture after CMV antigen stimulation. The receptor source for this set is a human donor in good health (CMV status not recorded). Some clones in this sample may be carry-over from other donors' samples.

In this sample, this clonotype turned up a few times. The chain couples TRBV2 to TRBJ2-5; TRBD1 agrees at 8 bases. Trimming removed 8 bases from V and 4 bases from J; junction bases left unmatched: 15. The CDR3 runs to 16 residues. CDR1 is SNHLY, CDR2 FYNNEI, per germline. The CDR3 coding sequence is TGTGCCAGCGAACCAATGTCGGACAGGGTAGGAGAGACCCAGTACTTC. Its translation is CASEPMSDRVGETQYF.

The chain has TRBV27 and TRBJ1-1, with D possibly being TRBD1 (6 bases). Trimming pared 8 bases from V and 7 bases from J, leaving 14 bases between. Germline V gene lookup returns CDR1 MNHEY and CDR2 SMNVEV (reference sequence). The CDR3 covers 12 residues. The CDR3 nucleotides are TGTGCCAGCGGTCCCCAGGGGATTGAAGCTTTCTTT. Its translation: CASGPQGIEAFF.

The gene calls are TRBV23-1 and TRBJ2-7, with no clear D. TRBV23-1 is assigned to the ORF class and has an uncertain function. Trimming shortened V by 0 bases and J by 1 base, and 10 bases separated the two germline ends. The CDR3 totals 15 residues. CDR3 nucleotides: TGCGCCAGCAGTCAATCAAGCAGGAGTTCCTACGAGCAGTACGTC. It is translated as CASSQSSRSSYEQYV.

This clonotype was picked up a small number of times. The chain combines TRBV6-1 with TRBJ1-1; the D is unclear. Germline V gene sequence: CDR1 MNHNS, CDR2 SASEGT. Trimming shortened V by 6 bases and J by 4 bases, and 21 bases separated the two germline ends. The CDR3 runs 16 residues. The CDR3 DNA follows: TGTGCCAGCAGCGATCCGTGGCAGGTCTTTAGCACTGAAGCTTTCTTT. Protein sequence: CASSDPWQVFSTEAFF.

This clonotype was recorded a few times. V usage is TRBV4-1 and J usage is TRBJ1-5, with 12 bases that match TRBD1. This CDR3 is built from 19 residues. Germline V gene lookup returns CDR1 MGHRA and CDR2 YSYEKL. J lost 6 bases, V lost 1 base, and 13 bases had no gene match. CDR3 coding DNA: TGCGCCAGCAGCCAAGGGGCCTTGTGGGGGACAGGGGGCCTTCAGCCCCAGCATTTT. It encodes CASSQGALWGTGGLQPQHF.

This chain links TRBV9 with TRBJ1-1, with TRBD1 matching over 7 bases. Germline loops: CDR1 SGDLS, CDR2 YYNGEE. The CDR3 runs 12 residues. Trimming cost V 2 bases and J 9 bases; bases outside gene matches: 4. The CDR3 nucleotides read TGTGCCAGCAGCGTTGACAGGGTTCAAGCTTTCTTT. It translates to CASSVDRVQAFF.

V is TRBV13 and J is TRBJ1-1; D gene ambiguous. V was trimmed by 0 bases and J by 0 bases, leaving 8 bases between them. This CDR3 region has 15 residues. The germline V gene encodes CDR1 PRHDT and CDR2 FYEKMQ (reference sequence). Here the CDR3 DNA reads TGTGCCAGCAGCTTAGGCCCACTAATGAACACTGAAGCTTTCTTT. Its protein is CASSLGPLMNTEAFF.

This clonotype was counted at least ten times. This CDR3 is CASSLSGQGAPYEQYV. The CDR3 nucleotides read TGTGCCAGCAGCCTGTCGGGACAGGGGGCGCCCTACGAGCAGTACGTC. V gene TRBV7-2 combines with J gene TRBJ2-7; TRBD1 matches 12 bases. V lost 5 bases, J lost 2 bases, and 7 bases stayed unmatched. This CDR3 spans 16 amino acids. Looked up from germline, CDR1 is SGHTA and CDR2 is FQGNSA.

This chain links TRBV28 with TRBJ1-2, with D uncertain. In germline, CDR1 is MDHEN, CDR2 SYDVKM. The CDR3 is 13 amino acids. V lost 2 bases and J lost 8, with 12 bases in between. As DNA, the CDR3 is TGTGCCAGCAGTTTAAGTGTAGGTCCGGGCTACACCTTC. Amino acids: CASSLSVGPGYTF.

The sample holds many counts of this clonotype. The chain recombines TRBV7-8 with TRBJ2-4; 13 bases align to TRBD2. The ends lost 5 bases at V and 0 bases at J; junction bases unmatched: 16. The CDR3 length is 21 residues. From germline, CDR1 is SGHVS and CDR2 FQNEAQ. For the CDR3, the DNA is TGTGCCAGCAGCACAACGGGACTAGCGGGGCAGAAAGTTATAGCCAAAAACATTCAGTACTTC. It codes for CASSTTGLAGQKVIAKNIQYF.

This clonotype was seen a single time. A junction end diverges from the germline sequence, so it may reflect a read error. This chain connects TRBV27 to TRBJ2-3; D is possibly TRBD2 (5 bases). Germline-derived CDR1 and CDR2 are MNHEY and SMNVEV (reference sequence). The CDR3 contains 12 residues. The CDR3 region is CASSLGRGRSHF. The CDR3, as DNA: TGTGCCAGCAGTTTAGGCCGAGGGCGCAGTCATTTT.

This chain connects TRBV6-2 or TRBV6-3 to TRBJ2-1, with unresolved D. The CDR3 extends over 13 amino acids. Trimming took 2 bases from V and 8 from J, leaving 10 bases between them. The germline V gene has CDR1 MNHEY and CDR2 SVGEGT. CDR3 in amino acids: CASSYGASDEQFF. In nucleotides, the CDR3 is TGTGCCAGCAGTTACGGAGCGTCCGATGAGCAGTTCTTC.

A single count supports this clonotype. The rearrangement links TRBV15 to TRBJ1-1, with 7 bases identical to TRBD1. Trimming removed 0 bases from V and 3 bases from J; junction bases left unmatched: 4. This CDR3 is built from 15 residues. Germline-derived CDR1 and CDR2 are LNHNV and YYDKDF (reference sequence). The CDR3 is CATSREAGGYTEAFF. The CDR3 nucleotides are TGTGCCACCAGCAGAGAGGCAGGGGGTTACACTGAAGCTTTCTTT.

V usage is TRBV12-5 and J usage is TRBJ1-2; no definite D call. Germline assignment: CDR1 LGHNT and CDR2 FRNRAP. This CDR3 region has 15 residues. V was cut by 0 bases and J by 6 bases, with 14 bases left in between. The CDR3 spells CASGLVSPPEDGYTF. The CDR3 DNA reads TGTGCTAGTGGTTTGGTAAGCCCACCCGAGGATGGCTACACCTTC.

This clonotype was observed a handful of times. V gene TRBV13 combines with J gene TRBJ2-1; no clear D. The CDR3 runs to 13 residues. The germline CDR1 and CDR2 sequences are PRHDT and FYEKMQ (reference sequence). With 6 bases removed from V and 6 bases from J, the gap between germline ends came to 12 bases. The CDR3: CASSPGPSNEQFF. As DNA, the CDR3 is TGTGCCAGCAGTCCCGGGCCCTCCAATGAGCAGTTCTTC.

The rearrangement uses TRBV6-5 and TRBJ2-5, with D perhaps assigned TRBD1 or TRBD2 (6 bases each). Germline values: CDR1 MNHEY, CDR2 SVGAGI. The germline V and J ends were trimmed by 3 bases and 5 bases, with 13 bases remaining between them. This CDR3 has 14 residues. CDR3 coding DNA: TGTGCCAGCAGTTATTTGGGGGGCTCGGAGACCCAGTACTTC. Translating it yields CASSYLGGSETQYF.

The sample holds a few counts of this clonotype. V is TRBV7-9 and J is TRBJ2-4, with unresolved D. Trimming took off 5 bases at V and 0 bases at J, with 11 bases between the two ends. The V gene's germline CDR1 is SEHNR and CDR2 FQNEAQ (reference sequence). The CDR3 sequence is 15 residues long. CDR3 residues: CASSPNGLAKNIQYF. In nucleotides, the CDR3 is TGTGCCAGCAGCCCCAACGGGTTAGCCAAAAACATTCAGTACTTC.

This clonotype has a count of ten or more. The J gene is TRBJ1-1, the V gene TRBV12-3 or TRBV12-4; the D is unclear. Between the trimmed V and J ends, which lost 5 bases and 1 base, there was a span of 11 bases. The CDR3 is made up of 14 amino acids. In DNA form, the CDR3 reads TGTGCCAGCAGTCCTCTGGACTGGAACACTGAAGCTTTCTTT. It specifies CASSPLDWNTEAFF.

The CDR3 region has the DNA TGTGCCAGCCTAGCGGGGGGGCCGAGGAGTGAGCAGTTCTTC. This codes for CASLAGGPRSEQFF. The V and J genes are TRBV7-9 and TRBJ2-1; 12 bases are a match to TRBD2. The CDR3 has 14 amino acids. V dropped 8 bases and J dropped 9; count of bases not matched to a gene: 8. From germline, CDR1 is SEHNR and CDR2 FQNEAQ (reference sequence).

This clonotype was observed at least ten times. The V call is TRBV7-2, the J call TRBJ2-7; perhaps TRBD1 as D (6 bases). The V gene lost 0 bases and the J gene lost 5 bases, with 14 bases spanning the gap. Germline V gene lookup returns CDR1 SGHTA and CDR2 FQGNSA. The CDR3 totals 15 residues. The CDR3 loop reads CASSLAGRGVDEQYF. The CDR3 region has the DNA TGTGCCAGCAGCTTAGCTGGCAGGGGTGTCGACGAGCAGTACTTC.

V is TRBV28 and J is TRBJ1-2, with TRBD1 matching over 8 bases. V shed 5 bases, J shed 3 bases, and the junction held 8 bases outside the gene matches. There are 15 residues in the CDR3. Germline CDR1 MDHEN, CDR2 SYDVKM. The CDR3: CASSTGGGAHYGYTF. CDR3 DNA: TGTGCCAGCAGTACAGGGGGGGGCGCTCACTATGGCTACACCTTC.

This clonotype has just a few counts. The chain uses TRBV4-1 and TRBJ2-1, with TRBD2 matching over 8 bases. The CDR3 is 18 residues long. With V trimmed by 0 bases and J by 7 bases, 14 bases remained unmatched. Per germline, CDR1 MGHRA and CDR2 YSYEKL. CDR3 nucleotide sequence: TGCGCCAGCAGCCAAGATAGGGTGTGGCGGGGGGCGTATAATGAGCAGTTCTTC. It codes for CASSQDRVWRGAYNEQFF.